This T cell receptor beta chain was retrieved from a study of identical twins. The study's findings and limits: Cross-sectional statistical analysis, not tracking of the same donors, underpinned the conclusions.

This clonotype was detected a few times. What it binds is not known. V gave up 6 bases and J gave up 6 bases, with 11 bases separating them. The CDR3 is made up of 13 amino acids. TCRdb passed the 5' RACE reads through MiXCR, listing each CDR3 protein once. The sample records more than 400,000 distinct CDR3 sequences, roughly 15% being singletons. This sample also belongs to another study, concerning yellow fever vaccine responses in identical twins.

V gene TRBV12-3 or TRBV12-4 combines with J gene TRBJ2-2, with D unresolved. Material: CD4+ T cells sorted from blood. This clonotype originated in a woman between 18 and 29 years old in good health. The CDR3 DNA is TGTGCCAGCAGACCCGTGGGGTCCGGGGAGCTGTTTTTT. Protein product: CASRPVGSGELFF.